One and the same sample provided the 25 T cell receptor beta chains below, sequenced in a study of blood T cell repertoires in COVID-19. The protocol was immunoSEQ multiplex PCR, while the TCRdb copy is restricted to in-frame clones and leaves out a portion. The table records 100,000 to 120,000 clones, less than 85% of them present only once. The specimen was peripheral blood. These receptors were obtained from a woman older than 75 with acute or convalescent COVID-19.

The chain carries TRBV28 and TRBJ2-7; D may be TRBD2 (6 bases). CDR1 MDHEN and CDR2 SYDVKM come from the germline V gene. Trimming left V 6 bases short and J 3 bases short, with 15 bases between. The CDR3 is made up of 14 amino acids. The CDR3 spells CASSSTAGYYEQYF. The CDR3 DNA reads TGTGCCAGCAGCTCCACCGCGGGGTACTACGAGCAGTACTTC.

The chain couples TRBV28 to TRBJ1-2; no definite D call. From germline, CDR1 is MDHEN and CDR2 SYDVKM. CDR3 length: 13 amino acids. The CDR3 spells CVTDGGGRSGYTF. CDR3 nucleotides: TGTGTCACTGACGGAGGCGGGCGCTCTGGCTACACCTTC.

By frequency in the sample, this clone is medium-sized. V and J are TRBV5-1 and TRBJ2-2; 12 bases agree with TRBD1. The J segment lost 7 bases and the V segment lost 4 bases, leaving 8 bases of the junction unmatched. The CDR3 is 16 residues long. The germline gives CDR1 SGHRS, CDR2 YFSETQ. The CDR3 loop reads CASSPGTGGDGGELFF. CDR3 nucleotides: TGCGCCAGCAGCCCAGGGACAGGGGGCGACGGCGGGGAGCTGTTTTTT.

The rearrangement uses TRBV3-1 (or the pseudogene TRBV3-2) and TRBJ2-5, with 11 bases aligning to TRBD2. The trim removed 1 base at V and 5 bases at J, leaving 6 bases unmatched. The CDR3 length is 16 residues. Germline V gene lookup returns CDR1 LGHDT and CDR2 YNNKEL (reference sequence). The CDR3 spells CASSQGLAGRGETQYF. The CDR3 DNA is TGTGCCAGCAGCCAAGGACTAGCGGGAAGGGGGGAGACCCAGTACTTC.

The CDR3 spells CASSPPIQGIGTYEQYF. For the CDR3, the DNA is TGTGCCAGCTCACCACCAATACAGGGGATCGGTACCTACGAGCAGTACTTC. The chain links TRBV18 to TRBJ2-7, with TRBD1 matching over 7 bases. CDR1 is KGHSH and CDR2 is LQKENI in the germline V gene. The V segment lost 0 bases and the J segment 2 bases; nucleotides outside the gene matches: 10. This CDR3 has 17 residues.

This chain joins TRBV10-3 and TRBJ2-1; D not certain. The length of the CDR3 is 11 residues. The V gene's germline CDR1 is ENHRY and CDR2 SYGVKD. Trimming took 3 bases from V and 7 from J, leaving 4 bases between them. The DNA of the CDR3 is TGTGCCATCAGTGATATAAATGAGCAGTTCTTC. This sequence encodes CAISDINEQFF.

This sequence joins TRBV6-2 or TRBV6-3 and TRBJ1-4, with a tentative D call TRBD1 (5 bases). This CDR3 is built from 15 residues. CDR1 is MNHEY, CDR2 SVGEGT, per germline. V lost 0 bases, J lost 7 bases, and 12 bases lay in between. Here the CDR3 reads CASSYSRGWGEKLFF. DNA for the CDR3: TGTGCCAGCAGTTACTCGCGGGGCTGGGGTGAAAAACTGTTTTTT.

The chain is built from TRBV6-1 and TRBJ2-3; no clear D. Trimming left V 1 base short and J 10 bases short, with 6 bases between. Germline CDR1 and CDR2: MNHNS and SASEGT. The CDR3 has 11 amino acids. CDR3 nucleotide sequence: TGTGCCAGCAGTGAAGGCTACTCGCAGTATTTT. Its translation: CASSEGYSQYF.

This sequence joins TRBV20-1 and TRBJ1-5; 8 bases agree with TRBD1. The CDR3 extends over 14 amino acids. V was clipped by 3 bases and J by 5 bases; unmatched bases: 6. CDR1 is DFQATT, CDR2 SNEGSKA, per germline (reference sequence). The CDR3 sequence is CSASGTGLYQPQHF. In DNA, the CDR3 is TGCAGTGCTAGTGGGACAGGACTGTATCAGCCCCAGCATTTT.

The chain couples TRBV18 to TRBJ2-1; possible D gene TRBD2, 5 bases. Trimming took 4 bases from V and 4 from J, leaving 14 bases between them. This CDR3 comprises 15 residues. Germline V lookup: CDR1 KGHSH, CDR2 LQKENI. CDR3 DNA sequence: TGTGCCAGCTCACTGGGGAGAGCAAGTTACAATGAGCAGTTCTTC. It encodes CASSLGRASYNEQFF. The full variable domain, completed using reference TRBV18 and TRBJ2-1, is NAGVMQNPRHLVRRRGQEARLRCSPMKGHSHVYWYRQLPEEGLKFMVYLQKENIIDESGMPKERFSAEFPKEGPSILRIQQVVRGDSAAYFCASSLGRASYNEQFFGPGTRLTVL.

This rearrangement joins TRBV18 to TRBJ1-6, with 9 positions matching TRBD1. Looked up from germline, CDR1 is KGHSH and CDR2 is LQKENI. The CDR3 totals 18 residues. V was pared by 3 bases and J by 9 bases, with 15 bases of the junction left unmatched. In DNA form, the CDR3 reads TGTGCCAGCTCACCGACCTCAATCGGGACAGGGATGGGTTCACCCCTCCACTTT. Translating gives CASSPTSIGTGMGSPLHF.

The chain is built from TRBV2 and TRBJ1-1; D unresolved. Trimming left V 7 bases short and J 5 bases short, with 14 bases between. The germline V gene encodes CDR1 SNHLY and CDR2 FYNNEI. The CDR3 sequence is 13 residues long. The CDR3 region has the DNA TGTGCCAGCACCGGACCCTCGGGGACTGAAGCTTTCTTT. It is translated as CASTGPSGTEAFF.

V usage is TRBV19 and J usage is TRBJ2-2; 9 nucleotides match TRBD2. V dropped 4 bases and J dropped 2; count of bases not matched to a gene: 8. CDR1 is LNHDA, CDR2 SQIVND, per germline (reference sequence). CDR3 size: 17 residues. CDR3: CASSNSGTSRNTGELFF. DNA for the CDR3: TGTGCCAGTAGTAACTCCGGGACTAGCCGTAACACCGGGGAGCTGTTTTTT.

This chain connects TRBV4-3 to TRBJ2-7, with TRBD2 identical over 8 bases. J gave up 6 bases and V 1 base, and 11 bases lay outside the gene matches. Germline loops: CDR1 LGHNA, CDR2 YSLEER. This CDR3 has 16 residues. CDR3 DNA sequence: TGCGCCAGCAGCCAAGTGGGTGGAATGGCGGGAGGCGAGCAGTACTTC. As protein: CASSQVGGMAGGEQYF.

The V call is TRBV5-1, the J call TRBJ1-1; 10 nucleotides match TRBD1. Germline trimming cut 4 bases from V and 4 bases from J; bases unmatched to any gene: 4. This CDR3 comprises 14 residues. Germline CDR1 and CDR2: SGHRS and YFSETQ. The CDR3 sequence: CASSKGQGVTEAFF. The CDR3, as DNA: TGCGCCAGCAGCAAAGGACAGGGGGTCACTGAAGCTTTCTTT.

The chain combines TRBV28 with TRBJ2-3; the D gene is possibly TRBD1 (6 bases). The CDR3 totals 13 residues. Germline V gene lookup returns CDR1 MDHEN and CDR2 SYDVKM. V was shortened by 1 base and J by 13 bases, with 15 bases between the two germline ends. The CDR3 nucleotides are TGTGCCAGCAGTTTATCGGTGGGAGAGGGGGAGTATTTT. Amino acid sequence: CASSLSVGEGEYF.

The chain employs TRBV27 and TRBJ1-6; 8 positions agree with TRBD1. V lost 8 bases to trimming and J lost 7 bases; unmatched junction nucleotides: 7. Germline CDR1 MNHEY, CDR2 SMNVEV (reference sequence). CDR3 length: 14 amino acids. CDR3 sequence (DNA): TGTGCCAGCGGACAAGACAGGGGAAATTCACCCCTCCACTTT. It yields the protein CASGQDRGNSPLHF.

V and J are TRBV29-1 and TRBJ2-5, with D uncertain. Germline loops: CDR1 SQVTM, CDR2 ANQGSEA. Trimming stripped 0 bases from V and 4 bases from J, with 6 bases between. The CDR3 extends over 12 amino acids. The DNA of the CDR3 is TGCAGCGTTGAAGATCTCGGAGAGACCCAGTACTTC. Its protein is CSVEDLGETQYF.

This chain connects TRBV29-1 to TRBJ1-4, with D unresolved. The V end was cut by 5 bases, the J end by 5 bases, with 15 bases between. The CDR3 spans 14 residues. The germline V gene encodes CDR1 SQVTM and CDR2 ANQGSEA. The CDR3 is CSVTDGSSNEKLFF. In nucleotides, the CDR3 is TGCAGCGTTACTGACGGGTCAAGCAATGAAAAACTGTTTTTT.

The rearrangement joins TRBV7-2 to TRBJ2-7, with 7 nucleotides matching TRBD1. The ends lost 5 bases at V and 4 bases at J; junction bases unmatched: 11. The germline V gene encodes CDR1 SGHTA and CDR2 FQGNSA. The CDR3 loop spans 15 amino acids. This CDR3 reads CASSRQQGPNYEQYF. The CDR3 DNA is TGTGCCAGCAGCCGCCAACAGGGGCCAAATTACGAGCAGTACTTC.

The V and J genes are TRBV18 and TRBJ2-5; D possibly corresponds to TRBD2 (6 bases). This CDR3 region has 13 residues. The germline gives CDR1 KGHSH, CDR2 LQKENI. With 2 bases removed from V and 5 bases from J, the gap between germline ends came to 9 bases. The chain's CDR3 is CASSPAGGETQYF. Written as DNA, the CDR3 is TGTGCCAGCTCACCAGCCGGGGGTGAGACCCAGTACTTC.

This clone was recorded once. This chain joins TRBV7-2 and TRBJ1-2; D gene unclear. The CDR3 is 17 residues long. The ends were cut back, 2 bases at V and 0 bases at J, with 16 bases in the middle. CDR1 is SGHTA, CDR2 FQGNSA, per germline. The CDR3 DNA follows: TGTGCCAGCAGCTTACTGGTATTGGGCACAGCTAACTATGGCTACACCTTC. Translated: CASSLLVLGTANYGYTF.

The V and J genes are TRBV7-9 and TRBJ2-7, with 12 nucleotides matching TRBD2. Germline CDR1 and CDR2: SEHNR and FQNEAQ (reference sequence). The length of the CDR3 is 15 residues. Trimming at V came to 5 bases and at J to 6 bases, leaving 8 bases not matched to a gene. The CDR3 nucleotides are TGTGCCAGCAGCAGAGAGACTAGCGGGGGATCCGAGCAGTACTTC. Its translation: CASSRETSGGSEQYF.

This chain connects TRBV7-8 to TRBJ2-5; 8 bases map to TRBD2. V shed 2 bases and J 4 bases; nucleotides not matched to a gene: 9. Per the germline V gene, CDR1 is SGHVS and CDR2 is FQNEAQ. The CDR3 length is 16 residues. As DNA, the CDR3 is TGTGCCAGCAGCTTAAGTCTATCGGGAGGGGTAGAGACCCAGTACTTC. Its protein product is CASSLSLSGGVETQYF.

The chain combines TRBV10-3 with TRBJ1-5, with D possibly matching TRBD1 (6 bases). The CDR3 consists of 13 residues. V dropped 7 bases and J dropped 6 bases, with 13 bases sitting between them. Germline assignment: CDR1 ENHRY and CDR2 SYGVKD. The CDR3 spells CAIMAGDGQPQHF. CDR3 coding DNA: TGTGCCATCATGGCAGGGGACGGTCAGCCCCAGCATTTT.